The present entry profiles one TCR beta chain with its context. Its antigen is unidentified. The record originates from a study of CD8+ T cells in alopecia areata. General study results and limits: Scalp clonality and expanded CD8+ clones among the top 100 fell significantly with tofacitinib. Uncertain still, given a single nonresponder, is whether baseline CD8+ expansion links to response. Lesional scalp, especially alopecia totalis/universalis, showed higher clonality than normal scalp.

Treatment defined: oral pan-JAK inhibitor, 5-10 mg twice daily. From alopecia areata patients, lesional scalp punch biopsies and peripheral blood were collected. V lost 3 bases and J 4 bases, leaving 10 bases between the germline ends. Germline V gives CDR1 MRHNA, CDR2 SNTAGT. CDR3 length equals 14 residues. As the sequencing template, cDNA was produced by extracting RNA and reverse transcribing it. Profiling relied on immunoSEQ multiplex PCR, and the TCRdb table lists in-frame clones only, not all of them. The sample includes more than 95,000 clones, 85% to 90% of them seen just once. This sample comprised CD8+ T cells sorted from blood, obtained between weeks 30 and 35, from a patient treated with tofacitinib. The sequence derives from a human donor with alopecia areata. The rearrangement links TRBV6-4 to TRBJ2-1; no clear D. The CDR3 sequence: CASSERLGYNEQFF. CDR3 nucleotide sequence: TGTGCCAGCAGTGAGAGGCTGGGTTACAATGAGCAGTTCTTC.